This TCR beta chain was obtained from a study of memory CD4+ T cells and cytomegalovirus serostatus. The sort gate was single viable CD3+CD4+CD8-CD45RO+ cells for memory CD4+ T cells. Donors' CMV status reflects serum IgG against pp150, pp28, p38, p52. Repertoires were generated with immunoSEQ multiplex PCR, while TCRdb's copy carries only in-frame clones and drops some. Of approximately 74,000 clones listed, 76% are singletons. The CDR3 spans 14 residues. V lost 1 base and J lost 5, with 12 bases in between. The germline gives CDR1 SGHNT, CDR2 YYREEE (reference sequence). V and J are TRBV5-4 and TRBJ2-5; possibly TRBD1 for D (5 bases). The sequence was obtained from an adult in good health and CMV-seropositive. Sequences were obtained from memory CD4+ T cells from blood. Written as DNA, the CDR3 is TGTGCCAGCAGCTTGCAAGGGGCCATCGAGACCCAGTACTTC. Translated, it gives CASSLQGAIETQYF. Full variable domain (missing parts from reference TRBV5-4 and TRBJ2-5): ETGVTQSPTHLIKTRGQQVTLRCSSQSGHNTVSWYQQALGQGPQFIFQYYREEENGRGNFPPRFSGLQFPNYSSELNVNALELDDSALYLCASSLQGAIETQYFGPGTRLLVL.